A single sample is the source of the 8 T cell receptor beta chains below, sequenced in a study of T-cell memory formation after mild COVID-19 (TCRdb year 2021). Library method: 5' RACE. Sequenced on an Illumina NovaSeq 6000. TCRdb applied fastp at Q25 and MiXCR to the public reads, then kept only in-frame beta chains. CDR3 protein duplicates are merged, each entry listing the most common genes and DNA. The sample records about 140,000 distinct CDR3 sequences, about a fifth of which are singletons. The ten largest clones represent over 2% of the sample. The specimen was PBMCs or a T cell subset sorted from them (not recorded which). The source of these receptors is an adult woman who had mild COVID-19 (a few samples of this study predate the infection). The sample titles of this study are shuffled in the database, so cell type and time point are left out; the donor was told from shared clones.

This clonotype was observed at least ten times. The V gene is TRBV7-8, the J gene TRBJ2-3; D tentatively fits TRBD1 or TRBD2 (6 bases each). Germline values: CDR1 SGHVS, CDR2 FQNEAQ. V lost 5 bases and J lost 2, with 17 bases in between. CDR3 length: 16 amino acids. The DNA of the CDR3 is TGTGCCAGCAGCCTCCCAGGGGAGGCGACCACAGATACGCAGTATTTT. Protein sequence: CASSLPGEATTDTQYF.

This clonotype was recorded a few times. The chain is built from TRBV7-2 and TRBJ1-2; the match to TRBD1 covers 7 bases. V lost 5 bases to trimming and J lost 2 bases; unmatched junction nucleotides: 11. The CDR3 has 16 amino acids. Germline V gives CDR1 SGHTA, CDR2 FQGNSA. CDR3 coding DNA: TGTGCCAGCAGCCGGAACCGACAGGGCCGGAACTATGGCTACACCTTC. Translated: CASSRNRQGRNYGYTF.

The rearrangement uses TRBV10-3 and TRBJ2-6; perhaps TRBD2 as D (5 bases). Trimming took off 6 bases at V and 0 bases at J, with 12 bases between the two ends. Per the germline V gene, CDR1 is ENHRY and CDR2 is SYGVKD. The CDR3 has 16 amino acids. CDR3 residues: CAIRGDGSSGANVLTF. CDR3 coding DNA: TGTGCCATCAGGGGAGACGGTAGCTCTGGGGCCAACGTCCTGACTTTC.

This chain joins TRBV12-3 or TRBV12-4 and TRBJ1-3, with 8 bases that match TRBD1. J was trimmed by 0 bases and V by 3 bases; bases with no gene match: 7. This CDR3 is built from 17 residues. This CDR3 is CASSFWDRSTSGNTIYF. CDR3 nucleotide sequence: TGTGCCAGCAGTTTTTGGGACAGGTCGACCTCTGGAAACACCATATATTTT.

The V and J genes are TRBV2 and TRBJ2-4; D may be TRBD1 or TRBD2 (5 bases each). The CDR3 loop spans 16 amino acids. The V end lost 6 bases, the J end lost 2 bases, and 17 bases lay between the germline ends. CDR1 SNHLY and CDR2 FYNNEI come from the germline V gene. CDR3 residues: CASSERGVVPKNIQYF. CDR3 bases: TGTGCCAGCAGCGAAAGGGGAGTCGTGCCCAAAAACATTCAGTACTTC.

This clonotype was seen at least ten times. The chain carries TRBV12-3 or TRBV12-4 and TRBJ2-1; 10 bases match TRBD2. This CDR3 is 15 amino acids long. Trimming removed 8 bases from V and 0 bases from J; junction bases left unmatched: 4. The CDR3 DNA sequence: TGTGCCAGCGTAGCGGGAGGTATCTCCTACAATGAGCAGTTCTTC. Amino acid sequence: CASVAGGISYNEQFF.

This clonotype was seen more than once but under ten times. This sequence joins TRBV11-2 and TRBJ2-5; 10 positions match TRBD1. Trimming at V came to 5 bases and at J to 4 bases, leaving 10 bases not matched to a gene. Germline-derived CDR1 and CDR2 are SGHAT and FQNNGV. The CDR3 totals 16 residues. The CDR3 loop is CASSVAGTGARETQYF. The CDR3 region has the DNA TGTGCCAGCAGCGTGGCCGGGACAGGGGCCCGAGAGACCCAGTACTTC.

The J gene is TRBJ2-5, the V gene TRBV7-3, with D perhaps matching TRBD2 (5 bases). Deletions cut 5 bases from V and 2 bases from J, with 9 bases between. CDR1 and CDR2 (germline): SGHTA, FQGTGA. This CDR3 spans 13 amino acids. This chain's CDR3 is CASSIGIQETQYF. The CDR3 DNA follows: TGTGCCAGCAGCATCGGGATTCAAGAGACCCAGTACTTC.